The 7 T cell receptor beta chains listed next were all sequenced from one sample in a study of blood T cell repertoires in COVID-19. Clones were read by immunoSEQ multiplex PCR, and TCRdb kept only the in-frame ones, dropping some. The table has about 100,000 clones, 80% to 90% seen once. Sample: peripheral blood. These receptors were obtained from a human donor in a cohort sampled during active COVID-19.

The CDR3: CASTLAGGVSYEQYF. For the CDR3, the DNA is TGTGCCAGCACCTTAGCGGGAGGGGTCTCCTACGAGCAGTACTTC. The rearrangement uses TRBV2 and TRBJ2-7; 11 nucleotides align to TRBD2. V gave up 7 bases and J gave up 0 bases; unmatched junction bases: 5. CDR1 and CDR2 from the germline V gene are SNHLY and FYNNEI. This CDR3 is built from 15 residues.

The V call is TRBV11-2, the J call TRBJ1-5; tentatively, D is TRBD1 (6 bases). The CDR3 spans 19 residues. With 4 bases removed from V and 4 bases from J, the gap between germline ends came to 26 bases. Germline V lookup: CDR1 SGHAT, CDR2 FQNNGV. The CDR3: CASSSHRDNDLRGNQPQHF. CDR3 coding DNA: TGTGCCAGCAGCTCCCATAGGGACAATGATCTCCGTGGGAATCAGCCCCAGCATTTT.

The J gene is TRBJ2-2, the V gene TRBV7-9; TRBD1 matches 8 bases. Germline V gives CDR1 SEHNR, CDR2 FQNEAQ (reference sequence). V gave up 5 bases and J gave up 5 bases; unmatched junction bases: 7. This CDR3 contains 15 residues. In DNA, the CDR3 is TGTGCCAGCAGCCAGTTGGACAGGGTTACCGGGGAGCTGTTTTTT. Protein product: CASSQLDRVTGELFF.

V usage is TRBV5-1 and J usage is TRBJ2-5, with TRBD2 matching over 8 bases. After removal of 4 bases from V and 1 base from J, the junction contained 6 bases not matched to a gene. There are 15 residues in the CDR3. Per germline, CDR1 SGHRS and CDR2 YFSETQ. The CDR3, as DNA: TGCGCCAGCAGCCCCGGGGGGGCGGCCCAAGAGACCCAGTACTTC. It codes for CASSPGGAAQETQYF. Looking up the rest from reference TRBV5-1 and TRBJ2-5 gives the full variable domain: KAGVTQTPRYLIKTRGQQVTLSCSPISGHRSVSWYQQTPGQGLQFLFEYFSETQRNKGNFPGRFSGRQFSNSRSEMNVSTLELGDSALYLCASSPGGAAQETQYFGPGTRLLVL.

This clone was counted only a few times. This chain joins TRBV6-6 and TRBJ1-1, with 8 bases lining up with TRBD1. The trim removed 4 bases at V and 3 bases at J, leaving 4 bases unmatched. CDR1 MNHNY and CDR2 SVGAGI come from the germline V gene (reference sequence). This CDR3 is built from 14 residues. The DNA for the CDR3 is TGTGCCAGCAGTTGGACAGGGAGGGACACTGAAGCTTTCTTT. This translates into CASSWTGRDTEAFF.

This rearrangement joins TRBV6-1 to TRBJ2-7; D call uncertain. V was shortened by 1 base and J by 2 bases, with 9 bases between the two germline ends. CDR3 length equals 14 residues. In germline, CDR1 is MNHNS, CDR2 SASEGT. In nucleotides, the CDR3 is TGTGCCAGCAGTGAAGGATGGGCCCCCTACGAGCAGTACTTC. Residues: CASSEGWAPYEQYF.

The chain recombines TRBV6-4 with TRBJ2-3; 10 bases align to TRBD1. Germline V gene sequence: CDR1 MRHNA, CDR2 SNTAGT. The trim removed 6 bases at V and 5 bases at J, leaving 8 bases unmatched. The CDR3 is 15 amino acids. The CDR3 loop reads CASSRDRGSRDTQYF. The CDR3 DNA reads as TGTGCCAGCAGCCGGGACAGGGGCTCACGAGATACGCAGTATTTT.